These 9 T cell receptor beta chains came from one sample sequenced in a study of identical twins. TCRdb redid the calling of the 5' RACE reads with MiXCR, one entry per CDR3 protein. The table lists fewer than 350,000 distinct CDR3 sequences, approximately 8.5% of them singletons. The same sample was also studied in work on yellow fever vaccine responses in identical twins.

The material sequenced was memory (CD45RO+) T cells sorted from blood. Receptor source: a woman younger than 30 in good health.

The chain links TRBV2 to TRBJ2-7, with D possibly TRBD1 on 6 matching bases. Trimming removed 10 bases at V and 6 bases at J, with 22 bases between. The germline V gene has CDR1 SNHLY and CDR2 FYNNEI. The CDR3 consists of 14 residues. The CDR3 spells CATRVRDTTTEQYF. CDR3 nucleotides: TGTGCCACCCGTGTTCGGGACACAACAACCGAGCAGTACTTC.

This clonotype was seen a handful of times. As DNA, the CDR3 is TGTGCCAGCTGGACAGGGGGAGGTCAGGAGACCCAGTACTTC. This sequence encodes CASWTGGGQETQYF. This rearrangement joins TRBV6-1 to TRBJ2-5, with 10 bases fitting TRBD1. The CDR3 runs to 14 residues. CDR1 and CDR2 from the germline V gene are MNHNS and SASEGT. The V gene end was trimmed by 8 bases and the J gene end by 5 bases; junction bases not matched to a gene: 8.

The V and J genes are TRBV20-1 and TRBJ1-6; D remains ambiguous. Looked up from germline, CDR1 is DFQATT and CDR2 is SNEGSKA (reference sequence). The CDR3 consists of 14 residues. V was shortened by 1 base and J by 10 bases, with 14 bases between the two germline ends. The CDR3 loop is CSARGSAPKSPLHF. The CDR3 DNA follows: TGCAGTGCTAGAGGGTCCGCCCCAAAGTCACCCCTCCACTTT.

The chain joins TRBV11-3 to TRBJ2-7, with 8 bases fitting TRBD2. This CDR3 has 14 amino acids. Trimming removed 5 bases from V and 4 bases from J; junction bases left unmatched: 7. The germline V gene encodes CDR1 SGHNT and CDR2 YENEEA. CDR3 residues: CASSVTSGGYEQYF. CDR3 nucleotide sequence: TGTGCCAGCAGCGTAACTAGCGGAGGTTACGAGCAGTACTTC.

This clonotype has more than one count but fewer than ten. The chain links TRBV27 to TRBJ2-3, with 14 positions matching TRBD2. CDR1 and CDR2 (germline): MNHEY, SMNVEV (reference sequence). This CDR3 comprises 18 residues. The V gene end was trimmed by 3 bases and the J gene end by 7 bases; junction bases not matched to a gene: 12. The CDR3 is CASSLGGTSGGIRNTQYF. Here the CDR3 DNA reads TGTGCCAGCAGTTTGGGAGGGACTAGCGGGGGAATACGGAATACGCAGTATTTT.

In its sample, this clonotype was seen many times. The chain has TRBV5-1 and TRBJ2-2; D assignment may be TRBD1 or TRBD2 (5 bases each). This CDR3 has 15 amino acids. Trimming took 3 bases from V and 5 from J, leaving 14 bases between them. Germline V gene sequence: CDR1 SGHRS, CDR2 YFSETQ. The CDR3 coding sequence is TGCGCCAGCAGCTGGGGCGGAGGAAAGACCGGGGAGCTGTTTTTT. This encodes CASSWGGGKTGELFF.

This clonotype was picked up a small number of times. This chain connects TRBV24-1 to TRBJ1-2, with D maybe TRBD1 (5 bases). The V end was cut by 4 bases, the J end by 2 bases, with 13 bases between. Per germline, CDR1 KGHDR and CDR2 SFDVKD. This CDR3 is 15 amino acids long. The CDR3 sequence is CATSDREDTNYGYTF. DNA of the CDR3: TGTGCCACCAGTGACCGAGAGGACACCAACTATGGCTACACCTTC.

This clonotype was observed many times. V is TRBV3-1 and J is TRBJ2-4; 10 nucleotides line up with TRBD2. The V and J ends lost 1 base and 8 bases, in that order; junction bases with no gene match: 8. CDR1 LGHDT and CDR2 YNNKEL come from the germline V gene (reference sequence). The CDR3 spans 16 residues. CDR3 nucleotide sequence: TGTGCCAGCAGCCAAGGAGCGGGAGGGCCTCTGTACATTCAGTACTTC. Amino acid sequence: CASSQGAGGPLYIQYF.

The chain recombines TRBV28 with TRBJ1-5; D call uncertain. V gave up 6 bases and J gave up 7 bases, with 13 bases separating them. The germline gives CDR1 MDHEN, CDR2 SYDVKM. The CDR3 totals 13 residues. The CDR3 DNA follows: TGTGCCAGCAGACCTCGGCCCGTCCAGCCCCAGCATTTT. Its protein product is CASRPRPVQPQHF.